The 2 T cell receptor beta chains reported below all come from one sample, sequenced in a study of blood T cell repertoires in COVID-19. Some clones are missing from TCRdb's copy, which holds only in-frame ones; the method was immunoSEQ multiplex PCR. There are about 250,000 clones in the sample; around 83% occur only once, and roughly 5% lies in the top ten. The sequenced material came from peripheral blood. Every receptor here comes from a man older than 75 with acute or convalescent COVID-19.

CDR3 in DNA: TGCGCCAGCAGCCAAGATGCCGTAAGGGCTAGCGGCACAGATACGCAGTATTTT. It specifies CASSQDAVRASGTDTQYF. This rearrangement joins TRBV4-1 to TRBJ2-3; D might be TRBD2 (6 bases). The CDR3 consists of 18 residues. Trimming took 0 bases from V and 1 from J, leaving 17 bases between them. Germline lookup yields CDR1 MGHRA and CDR2 YSYEKL.

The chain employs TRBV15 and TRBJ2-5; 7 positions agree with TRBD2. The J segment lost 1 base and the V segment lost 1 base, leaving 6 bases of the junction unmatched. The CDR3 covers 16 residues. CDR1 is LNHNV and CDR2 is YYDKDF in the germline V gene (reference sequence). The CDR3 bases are TGTGCCACCAGCAGAGGGCTGGGGGGGGGCCAAGAGACCCAGTACTTC. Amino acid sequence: CATSRGLGGGQETQYF.